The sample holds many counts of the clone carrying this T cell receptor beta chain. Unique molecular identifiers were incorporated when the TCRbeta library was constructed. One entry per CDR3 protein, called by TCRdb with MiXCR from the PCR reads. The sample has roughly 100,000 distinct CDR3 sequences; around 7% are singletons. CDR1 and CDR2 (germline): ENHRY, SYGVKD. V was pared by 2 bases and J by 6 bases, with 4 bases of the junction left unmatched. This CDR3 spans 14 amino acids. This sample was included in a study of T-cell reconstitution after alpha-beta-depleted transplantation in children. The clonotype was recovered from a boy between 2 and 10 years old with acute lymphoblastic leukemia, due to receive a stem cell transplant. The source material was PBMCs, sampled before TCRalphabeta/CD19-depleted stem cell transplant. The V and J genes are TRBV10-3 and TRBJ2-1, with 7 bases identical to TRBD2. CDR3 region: CAISETGGLNEQFF. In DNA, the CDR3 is TGTGCCATCAGTGAGACGGGGGGACTCAATGAGCAGTTCTTC.